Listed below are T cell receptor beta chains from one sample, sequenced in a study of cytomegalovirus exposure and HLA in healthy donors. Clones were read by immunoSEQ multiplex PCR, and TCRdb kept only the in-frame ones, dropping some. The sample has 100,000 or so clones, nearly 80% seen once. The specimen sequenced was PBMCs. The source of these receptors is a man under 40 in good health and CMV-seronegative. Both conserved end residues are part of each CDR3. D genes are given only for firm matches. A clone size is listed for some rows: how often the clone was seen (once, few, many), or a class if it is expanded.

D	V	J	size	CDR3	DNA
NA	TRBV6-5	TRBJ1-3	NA	CASSRGGTIYF	TGTGCCAGCAGCCGGGGGGGCACCATATATTTT
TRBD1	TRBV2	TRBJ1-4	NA	CASTPGQGYEKLFF	TGTGCCAGCACTCCGGGACAGGGGTATGAAAAACTGTTTTTT
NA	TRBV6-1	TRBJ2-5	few	CASKQVHQETQYF	TGTGCCAGCAAACAGGTGCACCAAGAGACCCAGTACTTC
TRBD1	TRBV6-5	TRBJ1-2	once	CATSGTGHGYTF	TGTGCCACCTCCGGGACAGGGCATGGCTACACCTTC
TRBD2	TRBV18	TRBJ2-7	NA	CASSPPRGGIYEQYF	TGTGCCAGCTCACCACCGCGCGGGGGGATCTACGAGCAGTACTTC
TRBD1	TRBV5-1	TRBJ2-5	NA	CASSSGQGRETQYF	TGCGCCAGCAGCTCAGGACAGGGCCGAGAGACCCAGTACTTC
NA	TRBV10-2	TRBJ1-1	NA	CASSEQGGTEAFF	TGCGCCAGCAGTGAGCAGGGTGGCACTGAAGCTTTCTTT
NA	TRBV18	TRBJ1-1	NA	CASSLMGRNTEAFF	TGTGCCAGCTCACTCATGGGGAGGAACACTGAAGCTTTCTTT
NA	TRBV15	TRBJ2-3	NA	CATSPERPPPDTQYF	TGTGCCACCAGTCCGGAGCGGCCCCCCCCGGATACGCAGTATTTT
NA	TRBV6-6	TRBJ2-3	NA	CASSYLQGARTDTQYF	TGTGCCAGCAGTTACCTACAGGGTGCTAGGACAGATACGCAGTATTTT
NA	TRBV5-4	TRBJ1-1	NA	CASSLGQDTEAFF	TGTGCCAGCAGCTTGGGGCAGGACACTGAAGCTTTCTTT
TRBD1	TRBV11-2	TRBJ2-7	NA	CASSLALGQGSEDEQYF	TGTGCCAGCAGCTTAGCCCTGGGACAGGGGTCTGAAGACGAGCAGTACTTC
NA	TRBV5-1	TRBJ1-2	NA	CASSFEDSNYGYTF	TGCGCCAGCAGCTTTGAAGACAGCAACTATGGCTACACCTTC
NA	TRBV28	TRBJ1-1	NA	CASSLWAGDEAFF	TGTGCCAGCAGTTTATGGGCAGGGGATGAAGCTTTCTTT
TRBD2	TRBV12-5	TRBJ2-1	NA	CASGLGLAYNEQFF	TGTGCTAGTGGTCTTGGACTAGCCTACAATGAGCAGTTCTTC
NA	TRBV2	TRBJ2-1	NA	CASSELGRQTWFF	TGTGCCAGCAGTGAACTGGGGAGGCAAACATGGTTCTTC
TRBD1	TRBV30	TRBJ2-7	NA	CAWTTGGGLSEQYF	TGTGCCTGGACGACAGGGGGCGGTTTGTCCGAGCAGTACTTC
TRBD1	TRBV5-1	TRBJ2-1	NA	CASGWTGGKDEQFF	TGCGCCAGTGGATGGACAGGGGGAAAAGATGAGCAGTTCTTC
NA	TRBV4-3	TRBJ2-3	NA	CASSQDVVGVDQDTQYF	TGCGCCAGCAGCCAAGATGTCGTGGGAGTTGATCAAGATACGCAGTATTTT
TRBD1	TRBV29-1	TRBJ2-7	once	CSVNRGYEQYF	TGCAGCGTCAACAGGGGCTACGAGCAGTACTTC
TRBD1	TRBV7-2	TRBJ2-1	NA	CASSPNTGGHEQFF	TGTGCCAGCAGTCCAAATACAGGGGGGCATGAGCAGTTCTTC
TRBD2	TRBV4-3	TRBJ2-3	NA	CASSRELAGGTDTQYF	TGCGCCAGCAGCCGGGAATTAGCGGGCGGCACAGATACGCAGTATTTT
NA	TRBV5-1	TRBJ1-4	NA	CASKTSVPNEKLFF	TGCGCCAGCAAGACATCCGTCCCTAATGAAAAACTGTTTTTT
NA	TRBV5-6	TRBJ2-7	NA	CASSQLDSFYEQYF	TGTGCCAGCAGCCAACTGGACAGCTTCTACGAGCAGTACTTC
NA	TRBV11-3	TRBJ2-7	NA	CASSLGFGNYEQYF	TGTGCCAGCAGCTTAGGGTTCGGGAACTACGAGCAGTACTTC
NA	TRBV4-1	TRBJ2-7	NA	CASSQGLLSSYEQYF	TGCGCCAGCAGCCAAGGACTATTAAGCTCCTACGAGCAGTACTTC
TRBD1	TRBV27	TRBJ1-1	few	CASSSADRGPEAFF	TGTGCCAGCAGTTCCGCGGACAGGGGACCTGAAGCTTTCTTT
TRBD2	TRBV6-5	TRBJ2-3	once	CASSYQASGSDTQYF	TGTGCCAGCAGTTACCAAGCTAGCGGGTCAGATACGCAGTATTTT
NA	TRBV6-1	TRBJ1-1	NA	CASGHRVASYEAFF	TGTGCCAGCGGACACCGGGTGGCCAGCTATGAAGCTTTCTTT
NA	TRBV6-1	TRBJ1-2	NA	CASSEGADYGYTF	TGTGCCAGCAGTGAGGGGGCAGATTATGGCTACACCTTC
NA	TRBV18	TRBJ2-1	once	CASSFSASTTYNEQFF	TGTGCCAGCTCATTTTCCGCGTCAACTACATACAATGAGCAGTTCTTC
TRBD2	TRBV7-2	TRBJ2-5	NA	CASSLAVAGRETQYF	TGTGCCAGCAGCTTAGCGGTAGCGGGGCGAGAGACCCAGTACTTC
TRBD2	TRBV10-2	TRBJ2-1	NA	CASRVAGGVNEQFF	TGCGCCAGCAGGGTAGCGGGAGGGGTTAATGAGCAGTTCTTC
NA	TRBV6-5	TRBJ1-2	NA	CASSHGTYYGYTF	TGTGCCAGCAGCCACGGGACATACTATGGCTACACCTTC
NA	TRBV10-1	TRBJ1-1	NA	CASIFEITGDTEAFF	TGCGCCAGCATTTTCGAGATAACAGGTGACACTGAAGCTTTCTTT
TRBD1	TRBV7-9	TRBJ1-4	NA	CASSFYGTDATNEKLFF	TGTGCCAGCAGCTTCTACGGGACAGACGCAACTAATGAAAAACTGTTTTTT
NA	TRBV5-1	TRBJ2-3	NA	CASRWGEFSTDTQYF	TGCGCCAGTAGGTGGGGGGAGTTTAGCACAGATACGCAGTATTTT
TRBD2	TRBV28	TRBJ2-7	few	CASSSSPRLARAYEQYF	TGTGCCAGCAGTTCCAGCCCAAGACTAGCGCGCGCCTACGAGCAGTACTTC
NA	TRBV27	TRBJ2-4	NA	CASSPRGYQNIQYF	TGTGCCAGCAGTCCCAGGGGTTATCAAAACATTCAGTACTTC
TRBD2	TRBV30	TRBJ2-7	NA	CAWSGGTSGTYEQYF	TGTGCCTGGAGTGGTGGGACTAGCGGAACCTACGAGCAGTACTTC
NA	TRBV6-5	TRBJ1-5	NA	CASSYVQGIGPQHF	TGTGCCAGCAGTTACGTCCAGGGAATAGGGCCCCAGCATTTT
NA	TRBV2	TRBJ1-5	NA	CASRSGTAAGNQPQHF	TGTGCCAGCAGGAGTGGTACGGCCGCGGGCAATCAGCCCCAGCATTTT
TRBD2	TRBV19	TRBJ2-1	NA	CASRGDYKSYNEQFF	TGTGCCAGTAGGGGGGACTACAAAAGCTACAATGAGCAGTTCTTC
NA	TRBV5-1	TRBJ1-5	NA	CASSLGPGTEGQPQHF	TGCGCCAGCAGCTTGGGACCGGGAACTGAAGGTCAGCCCCAGCATTTT
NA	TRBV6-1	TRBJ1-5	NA	CASSESPRVGKPQHF	TGTGCCAGCAGTGAATCCCCCAGGGTGGGTAAGCCCCAGCATTTT
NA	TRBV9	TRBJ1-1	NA	CASSSREDTEAFF	TGTGCCAGTTCGAGTCGGGAGGACACTGAAGCTTTCTTT
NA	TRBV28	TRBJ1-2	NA	CASSLGDYGYTF	TGTGCCAGCAGCCTAGGGGACTATGGCTACACCTTC
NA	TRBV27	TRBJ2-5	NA	CASSLSPLGQQETQYF	TGTGCCAGCAGTTTATCCCCTTTAGGACAACAAGAGACCCAGTACTTC
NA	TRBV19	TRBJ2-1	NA	CASSMKEITYNEQFF	TGTGCCAGTAGTATGAAGGAGATAACCTACAATGAGCAGTTCTTC
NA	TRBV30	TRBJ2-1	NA	CAWDPGVNEQFF	TGTGCCTGGGACCCGGGAGTCAATGAGCAGTTCTTC
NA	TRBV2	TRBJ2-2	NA	CASSPGPTGELFF	TGTGCCAGCAGCCCAGGGCCGACCGGGGAGCTGTTTTTT